This T cell receptor beta chain comes out of a study of tumor-infiltrating lymphocytes in primary liver carcinoma (dated by TCRdb to about 2017). In terms of the full investigation: Between November 2015 and early 2016, several patients in China with histopathologically diagnosed primary liver carcinoma had their tumors surgically resected. Technical replicate repertoires showed high reproducibility, with mean shared-clone rates approximately 0.87 and correlation coefficients above 0.95. A total of 35 or so specimens from 5 patients went through TCRbeta repertoire sequencing, namely 25 tumor regions, 5 adjacent noncancerous liver tissues and 5 peripheral blood samples. Each sample produced roughly 3.5 to 7.13 million productive TCRbeta reads, and read depth showed no significant difference between tissue types. Tumors of the five patients were stage T1-T3 N0M0 with maximum diameters of about 4.2 to 11 cm. Of the five patients (three men and two women, aged 30 to 69 years), four had hepatocellular carcinoma and one had combined HCC and intrahepatic cholangiocarcinoma. TCRbeta repertoire sequencing, expression microarrays and whole-exome sequencing were combined in the study across five regions of each liver tumor, with adjacent normal tissue and blood also included. Broader findings and caveats from the paper: Repertoire overlap was found to be higher between tumor regions (mean roughly 36%) than between tumor-adjacent (approximately 17%) or tumor-blood (around 15%) pairs, consistent with antigen-driven expansion. The study included only a few patients, and the authors note findings should be validated in a larger study. Bulk unsorted samples precluded comparing CD4+ and CD8+ T cell repertoires. Because sequencing covered only the TCR beta chain and unpaired alpha chains were not captured, true repertoire diversity is likely underestimated. Compared with blood, tumors had a significantly larger share of the repertoire taken up by the top 250 clones (p = 0.039).

There are many counts of this clonotype. Which antigen it targets is not known. Base qualities are not at hand, and no much larger clone is one base apart. TCRbeta-specific cDNA was reverse-transcribed from approximately 460 ng total RNA using a constant-region primer and ProtoScript II reverse transcriptase. Construction of the TCRbeta libraries relied on three nested rounds of multiplex PCR, following a slightly modified ARM-PCR procedure. Each of the first two PCR rounds ran for around 10 cycles using multiplex TRBV1-TRBV30 forward primers together with a Cbeta reverse primer. Sample barcodes and Illumina adapters were attached in a final 25-cycle PCR using Deep VentR polymerase. Before sequencing, amplicons of 200-500 bp were purified from gel using a QIAquick gel extraction kit. The TCRbeta amplicons were sequenced with 250-bp paired-end reads on an Illumina HiSeq 2500. Concerning the study's data processing: Reads were quality-trimmed with Trimmomatic v0.33, and paired reads were merged with FLASH v1.2.11 to recover full CDR3 sequences. V, D and J germline segments were assigned to the rearranged TCRbeta sequences by MiGEC v1.2.1b. Clonotype statistics and Shannon-Wiener diversity indices were calculated with VDJtools v1.0.0. Except for diversity analysis, only each sample's 250 most abundant clonotypes were used in subsequent analyses to reduce sampling bias. Using fastp trimming at Q25 and MiXCR clonotype assembly, TCRdb reanalyzed the public sequencing data and kept in-frame beta chains. CDR3 protein duplicates are merged, each entry listing the most common genes and DNA. What appears here as the V and J calls and clone size reflects TCRdb's work, not the paper's. For this sample the table gives 300,000 to 350,000 distinct CDR3 sequences, of which approximately 65% were detected only once. About 6.5% of the sample is held by the ten biggest clonotypes.

Blood RNA was extracted from unsorted whole blood using TRIzol reagent, and germline DNA was obtained with the DNeasy Blood & Tissue kit. At the time of sampling, the patients had chronic HBV infection and had not received any treatment. Before surgery, approximately 3.7 milliliters of peripheral blood were drawn into K2EDTA tubes. The CDR3 holds 13 amino acids from the cysteine to the phenylalanine. CDR3 DNA is the only sequence kept; it has 39 bases, read in frame from the first base. The germline V gene supplies CDR1 MNHEY and CDR2 SVGAGI. V loses 4 bases of germline sequence and J loses 2 bases, and the interval between the two ends is 6 bases.

This TCR was sampled from a middle-aged man with primary liver carcinoma and hepatitis B virus infection. This sequence uses TRBV6-5 and TRBJ1-5, with no confident D gene call. Sequencing input: peripheral blood. The CDR3: CASSSSRNQPQHF. The sequenced DNA is TGTGCCAGCAGTTCGTCTCGCAATCAGCCCCAGCATTTT.